A selection of T cell receptor beta chains follows, all from one sample in a study of shared clonotypes between healthy human individuals. The repertoire was sequenced with immunoSEQ multiplex PCR; TCRdb's copy has only in-frame clones and lacks some. Of some 2,100,000 clones in the sample, under 97% are singletons; the top ten hold less than 0.15%. Sequenced sample: naive CD4+ T cells sorted from blood. Receptors were obtained from a man younger than 35 in good health. CDR3s include the opening cysteine and the closing phenylalanine or tryptophan.

v_gene,j_gene,CDR3aa
TRBV7-9,TRBJ2-3,CASSFPGSGTDTQYF
TRBV11-2,TRBJ2-1,CASSLGTSEYNEQFF
TRBV5-1,TRBJ2-5,CASSLVLQETQYF
TRBV6-5,TRBJ1-3,CASSYSTVSGNTIYF
TRBV7-9,TRBJ2-7,CASSSWDTANEYF
TRBV6-1,TRBJ2-7,CASSDPHLGAYEQYF
TRBV10-3,TRBJ1-3,CAISLAGGPGNTIYF
TRBV27,TRBJ1-6,CASRLSPTYNSPLHF
TRBV6-6,TRBJ1-2,CASSYVVGYGYTF
TRBV13,TRBJ2-7,CASSLAGGSYEQYF
TRBV6-1,TRBJ2-2,CASSVVGFTGELFF
TRBV7-2,TRBJ2-5,CASSSGLIQETQYF
TRBV5-4,TRBJ2-5,CASSPRMGEQETQYF
TRBV7-7,TRBJ2-2,CASSYQQIPGTGELFF
TRBV9,TRBJ2-2,CASSAKGATGELFF
TRBV28,TRBJ1-5,CASKLRDSYSNQPQHF
TRBV2,TRBJ1-6,CASSTDRDKSSYNSPLHF
TRBV29-1,TRBJ2-3,CSVEGTGGKDTQYF
TRBV5-1,TRBJ1-1,CASYGGGARTEAFF
TRBV2,TRBJ2-5,CASAEETQYF
TRBV19,TRBJ2-7,CASSIADEQYF
TRBV7-9,TRBJ2-7,CASSLTRIRTGDEQYF
TRBV7-9,TRBJ1-3,CASSLRGASSGNTIYF
TRBV6-5,TRBJ2-3,CASGLGGGRVGTQYF
TRBV9,TRBJ2-7,CAGNRDRGADEQYF
TRBV6-1,TRBJ2-5,CASRGLAGKETQYF
TRBV27,TRBJ2-2,CASRRQGVFANTGELFF
TRBV5-4,TRBJ1-1,CASRYPDRFNTEAFF
TRBV10-3,TRBJ1-1,CAISDFLNTEAFF
TRBV7-6,TRBJ2-5,CASSLAHHYQETQYF
TRBV9,TRBJ2-5,CASSASGQGAVTQYF
TRBV18,TRBJ2-5,CASSGRQETQYF
TRBV2,TRBJ1-1,CASSYTTLEAFF
TRBV7-9,TRBJ2-2,CASSLREWDTGELFF
TRBV6-1,TRBJ2-5,CASLITPINQETQYF
TRBV2,TRBJ1-2,CASSDQRNYGYTF
TRBV29-1,TRBJ1-2,CSVEDLGTGVSGYTF
TRBV10-3,TRBJ1-4,CAISAGQTLYEKLFF
TRBV18,TRBJ2-3,CASSPIVFGSTDTQYF
TRBV5-1,TRBJ2-7,CASSSSQGQTFEQYF
TRBV5-1,TRBJ1-5,CASSLGHGNQPQHF
TRBV4-1,TRBJ2-5,CASSQGQGAMETQYF
TRBV6-1,TRBJ1-6,CASSELRAAVGNSPLHF
TRBV4-3,TRBJ2-7,CASSQGPESSYEQYF
TRBV30,TRBJ1-2,CAWTPRTGVFGYTF
TRBV5-6,TRBJ2-2,CASSLGVTGNAGELFF
TRBV7-8,TRBJ1-1,CASSLVLAGGTEAFF
TRBV19,TRBJ2-2,CASSRLQSTGELFF
TRBV5-1,TRBJ1-3,CASRLSGGNTIYF
TRBV29-1,TRBJ2-1,CSVEGTGKNNEQFF
TRBV2,TRBJ2-1,CASSEAGLAALYNEQFF
TRBV5-4,TRBJ1-2,CASSFAVDRGLYGYTF
TRBV5-1,TRBJ2-6,CASTLGASSSGANVLTF
TRBV5-6,TRBJ1-6,CASSLTGNNSPLHF
TRBV7-9,TRBJ2-7,CASGNQYEQYF
TRBV6-1,TRBJ1-3,CASSGQGGADGNTIYF
TRBV7-2,TRBJ1-6,CASSLGRFGNSPLHF
TRBV5-4,TRBJ2-1,CASSLVGTQYNEQFF
TRBV6-1,TRBJ2-7,CASSGPGTVEQYF
TRBV5-4,TRBJ1-2,CASSLGAAYGYTF